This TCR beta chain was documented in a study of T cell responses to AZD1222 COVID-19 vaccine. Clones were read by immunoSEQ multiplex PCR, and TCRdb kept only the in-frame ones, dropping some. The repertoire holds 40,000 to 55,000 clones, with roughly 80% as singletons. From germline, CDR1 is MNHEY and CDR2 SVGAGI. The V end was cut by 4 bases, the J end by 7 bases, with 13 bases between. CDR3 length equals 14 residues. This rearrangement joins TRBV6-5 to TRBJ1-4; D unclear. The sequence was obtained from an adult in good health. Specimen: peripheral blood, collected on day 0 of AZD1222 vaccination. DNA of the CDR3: TGTGCCAGCAGTTCCCCGGCCGGAGTTGAAAAACTGTTTTTT. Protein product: CASSSPAGVEKLFF.